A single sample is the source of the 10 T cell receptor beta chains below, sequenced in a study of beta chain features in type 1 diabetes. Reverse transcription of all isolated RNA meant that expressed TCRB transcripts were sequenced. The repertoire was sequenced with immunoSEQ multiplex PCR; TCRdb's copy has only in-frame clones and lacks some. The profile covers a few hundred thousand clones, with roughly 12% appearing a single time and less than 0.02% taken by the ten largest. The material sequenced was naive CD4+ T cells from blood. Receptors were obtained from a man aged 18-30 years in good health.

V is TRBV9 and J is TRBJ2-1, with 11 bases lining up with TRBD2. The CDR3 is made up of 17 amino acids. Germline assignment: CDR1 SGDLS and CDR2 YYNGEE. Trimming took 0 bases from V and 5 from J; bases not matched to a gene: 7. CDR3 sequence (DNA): TGTGCCAGCAGCGTAGAGCTCACTAGCGGGGGCAACAATGAGCAGTTCTTC. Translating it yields CASSVELTSGGNNEQFF.

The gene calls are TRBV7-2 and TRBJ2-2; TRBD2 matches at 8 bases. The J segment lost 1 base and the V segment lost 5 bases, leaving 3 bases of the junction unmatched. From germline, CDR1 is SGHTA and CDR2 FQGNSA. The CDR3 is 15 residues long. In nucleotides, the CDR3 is TGTGCCAGCAGCCGACTAGCGCAGAACACCGGGGAGCTGTTTTTT. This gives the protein CASSRLAQNTGELFF.

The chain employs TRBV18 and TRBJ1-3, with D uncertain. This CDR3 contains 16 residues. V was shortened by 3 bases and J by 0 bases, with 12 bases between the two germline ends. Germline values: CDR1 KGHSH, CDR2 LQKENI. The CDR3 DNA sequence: TGTGCCAGCTCACCTGACGGGTCATACTCTGGAAACACCATATATTTT. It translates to CASSPDGSYSGNTIYF.

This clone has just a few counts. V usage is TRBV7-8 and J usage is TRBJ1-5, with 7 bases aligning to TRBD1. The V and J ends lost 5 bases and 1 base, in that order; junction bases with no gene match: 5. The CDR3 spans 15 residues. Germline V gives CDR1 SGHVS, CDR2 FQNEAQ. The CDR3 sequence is CASSKTGDSNQPQHF. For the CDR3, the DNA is TGTGCCAGCAGCAAAACAGGGGACAGCAATCAGCCCCAGCATTTT. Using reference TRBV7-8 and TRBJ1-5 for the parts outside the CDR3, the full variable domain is GAGVSQSPRYKVAKRGQDVALRCDPISGHVSLFWYQQALGQGPEFLTYFQNEAQLDKSGLPSDRFFAERPEGSVSTLKIQRTQQEDSAVYLCASSKTGDSNQPQHFGDGTRLSIL.

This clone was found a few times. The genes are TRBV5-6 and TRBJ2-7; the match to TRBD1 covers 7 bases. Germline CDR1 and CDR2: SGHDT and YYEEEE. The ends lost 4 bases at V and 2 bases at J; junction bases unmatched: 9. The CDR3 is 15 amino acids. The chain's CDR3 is CASSPPGQATYEQYF. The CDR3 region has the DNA TGTGCCAGCAGCCCCCCAGGACAGGCGACCTACGAGCAGTACTTC.

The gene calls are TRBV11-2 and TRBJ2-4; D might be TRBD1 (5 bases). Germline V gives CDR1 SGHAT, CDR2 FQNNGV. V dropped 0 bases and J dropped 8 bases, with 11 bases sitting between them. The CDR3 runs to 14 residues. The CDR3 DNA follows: TGTGCCAGCAGCTTAGACAGGGTTTCTGACATTCAGTACTTC. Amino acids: CASSLDRVSDIQYF.

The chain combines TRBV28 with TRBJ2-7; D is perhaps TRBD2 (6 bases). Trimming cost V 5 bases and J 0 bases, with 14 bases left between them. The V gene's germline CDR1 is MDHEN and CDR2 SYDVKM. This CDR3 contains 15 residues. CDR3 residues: CASSPPGLNSYEQYF. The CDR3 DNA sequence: TGTGCCAGCAGTCCCCCGGGACTGAACTCCTACGAGCAGTACTTC.

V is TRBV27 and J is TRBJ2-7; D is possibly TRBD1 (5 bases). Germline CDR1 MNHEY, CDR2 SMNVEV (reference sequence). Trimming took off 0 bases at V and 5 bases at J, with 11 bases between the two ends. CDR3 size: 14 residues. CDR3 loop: CASSLSGDPDEQYF. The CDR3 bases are TGTGCCAGCAGTTTATCAGGGGATCCGGACGAGCAGTACTTC.

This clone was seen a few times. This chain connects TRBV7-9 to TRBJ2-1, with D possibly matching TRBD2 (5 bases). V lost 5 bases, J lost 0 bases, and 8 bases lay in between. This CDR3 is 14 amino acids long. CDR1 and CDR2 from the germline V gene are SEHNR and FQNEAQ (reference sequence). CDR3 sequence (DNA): TGTGCCAGCAGCCCAAGCGGCTCCTACAATGAGCAGTTCTTC. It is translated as CASSPSGSYNEQFF. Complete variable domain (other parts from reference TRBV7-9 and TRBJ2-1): DTGVSQNPRHKITKRGQNVTFRCDPISEHNRLYWYRQTLGQGPEFLTYFQNEAQLEKSRLLSDRFSAERPKGSFSTLEIQRTEQGDSAMYLCASSPSGSYNEQFFGPGTRLTVL.

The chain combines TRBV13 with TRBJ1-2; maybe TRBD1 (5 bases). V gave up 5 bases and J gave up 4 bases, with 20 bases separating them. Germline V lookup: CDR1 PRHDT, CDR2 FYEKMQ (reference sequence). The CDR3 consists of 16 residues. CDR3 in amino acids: CASSLSGTQSTYGYTF. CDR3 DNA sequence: TGTGCCAGCAGCCTCTCCGGGACTCAGAGTACCTATGGCTACACCTTC.